A selection of T cell receptor beta chains follows, all from one sample in a study of T cell responses to AZD1222 COVID-19 vaccine. Profiling relied on immunoSEQ multiplex PCR, and the TCRdb table lists in-frame clones only, not all of them. The sample yields 150,000 to 200,000 clones, around 94% seen once. The sample here was peripheral blood, taken on day 0 of AZD1222 vaccination. These receptors came from an adult in good health. The conserved cysteine and the conserved F or W are not part of the CDR3 here. D genes are given only for firm matches.

D: .; J: TRBJ1-5; V: TRBV5-8; CDR3: ASSGEPNQPQH
D: TRBD2; J: TRBJ2-3; V: TRBV2; CDR3: ASKGELADTDTQY
D: TRBD1; J: TRBJ1-1; V: TRBV5-6; CDR3: ASSSLQGEAF
D: .; J: TRBJ2-3; V: TRBV2; CDR3: ASSPGLGGRKTDTQY
D: TRBD1; J: TRBJ1-2; V: TRBV29-1; CDR3: SVDTGQGSPYGYT
D: .; J: TRBJ2-3; V: TRBV29-1; CDR3: SVERLVADTQY
D: .; J: TRBJ1-1; V: TRBV6-6; CDR3: ASSQEPDTEAF
D: .; J: TRBJ2-1; V: TRBV20-1; CDR3: SARESTDPF
D: TRBD1; J: TRBJ1-4; V: TRBV5-8; CDR3: ASSAPGQHEKLF
D: TRBD1; J: TRBJ1-1; V: TRBV19; CDR3: ASSLEGGYTEAF
D: .; J: TRBJ2-7; V: TRBV4-1; CDR3: ASSHEGGYYEQY
D: TRBD1; J: TRBJ1-2; V: TRBV24-1; CDR3: ATSEGTVYGYT
D: .; J: TRBJ2-4; V: TRBV5-1; CDR3: ASSFLEASTKNIQY
D: .; J: TRBJ1-3; V: TRBV6-2/TRBV6-3; CDR3: ASSYGSSGNTIY
D: TRBD1; J: TRBJ2-7; V: TRBV5-1; CDR3: ASSSTVQGLSYEQY
D: TRBD1; J: TRBJ1-3; V: TRBV7-9; CDR3: ASSLVTGVSGNTIY
D: .; J: TRBJ1-2; V: TRBV20-1; CDR3: SASPPGPYYGYT
D: .; J: TRBJ1-5; V: TRBV18; CDR3: ASSPDHNQPQH
D: TRBD2; J: TRBJ2-1; V: TRBV5-1; CDR3: ASSSTSGIVYNEQF
D: TRBD1; J: TRBJ2-6; V: TRBV10-3; CDR3: AIKRQGAAGANVLT
D: TRBD1; J: TRBJ1-6; V: TRBV5-1; CDR3: ASSSAPGQGGSPLH
D: .; J: TRBJ1-5; V: TRBV5-6; CDR3: ASSLSYSNQPQH